One and the same sample provided the 15 T cell receptor beta chains below, sequenced in a study of cytomegalovirus exposure and HLA in healthy donors. The PCR employed 60 Vbeta primers together with 13 Jbeta primers. Clones were sequenced by immunoSEQ multiplex PCR, and TCRdb holds only the in-frame ones, with some missing. The data show just over 150,000 clones, 84% seen once. Sequenced: PBMCs. The receptors were gathered from a man aged 45-65 years in good health and CMV-seropositive.

This chain connects TRBV6-6 to TRBJ2-3; tentatively, D is TRBD2 (5 bases). The CDR3 length is 16 residues. Per the germline V gene, CDR1 is MNHNY and CDR2 is SVGAGI (reference sequence). With 5 bases removed from V and 0 bases from J, the gap between germline ends came to 15 bases. The CDR3 coding sequence is TGTGCCAGCAGTCCCCTAGATGCGGGCAGCACAGATACGCAGTATTTT. Translated, it gives CASSPLDAGSTDTQYF.

This clone was counted at least ten times. The chain combines TRBV7-9 with TRBJ2-5; TRBD2 aligns across 7 bases. Germline assignment: CDR1 SEHNR and CDR2 FQNEAQ (reference sequence). The CDR3 is 15 amino acids. Trimming took 4 bases from V and 2 from J; bases not matched to a gene: 7. The CDR3 region is CASSSATSIQETQYF. CDR3 in DNA: TGTGCCAGCAGCTCAGCGACTAGCATACAAGAGACCCAGTACTTC.

This chain connects TRBV2 to TRBJ1-1; weak D call: TRBD1 (6 bases). This CDR3 region has 14 residues. Germline CDR1 is SNHLY and CDR2 is FYNNEI. Trimming took off 5 bases at V and 0 bases at J, with 10 bases between the two ends. DNA of the CDR3: TGTGCCAGCAGTAAGGGACATTTGAACACTGAAGCTTTCTTT. Protein sequence: CASSKGHLNTEAFF.

The rearrangement links TRBV19 to TRBJ2-7; tentatively, D is TRBD2 (6 bases). Per germline, CDR1 LNHDA and CDR2 SQIVND (reference sequence). V was pared by 5 bases and J by 2 bases, with 13 bases between. The CDR3 is 14 amino acids. In DNA form, the CDR3 reads TGTGCCAGTAGTGGGGGGACTCTGACCTACGAGCAGTACTTC. Its protein product is CASSGGTLTYEQYF.

This clone was counted only a few times. The V call is TRBV2, the J call TRBJ2-1, with D maybe TRBD1 (5 bases). Germline V lookup: CDR1 SNHLY, CDR2 FYNNEI. Trimming removed 7 bases at V and 7 bases at J, with 20 bases between. The CDR3 length is 15 residues. CDR3 residues: CASTLDTQLRNEQFF. For the CDR3, the DNA is TGTGCCAGCACCCTGGACACTCAGCTCAGGAATGAGCAGTTCTTC. Filled out from reference TRBV2 and TRBJ2-1, the complete variable domain reads EPEVTQTPSHQVTQMGQEVILRCVPISNHLYFYWYRQILGQKVEFLVSFYNNEISEKSEIFDDQFSVERPDGSNFTLKIRSTKLEDSAMYFCASTLDTQLRNEQFFGPGTRLTVL.

The chain combines TRBV18 with TRBJ2-7; perhaps TRBD2 as D (5 bases). The CDR3 is 13 residues long. The V end was cut by 0 bases, the J end by 6 bases, with 9 bases between. Germline V gives CDR1 KGHSH, CDR2 LQKENI. This CDR3 reads CASSPPGGFEQYF. As DNA, the CDR3 is TGTGCCAGCTCACCACCAGGCGGGTTCGAGCAGTACTTC.

This sequence joins TRBV5-6 and TRBJ1-4; TRBD1 agrees at 8 bases. The CDR3 spans 15 residues. Per germline, CDR1 SGHDT and CDR2 YYEEEE. V shed 5 bases, J shed 3 bases, and the junction held 6 bases outside the gene matches. For the CDR3, the DNA is TGTGCCAGCAGTCCTCAGGGGGCGGCTAATGAAAAACTGTTTTTT. Translating it yields CASSPQGAANEKLFF.

V usage is TRBV15 and J usage is TRBJ2-1, with TRBD2 identical over 7 bases. V trimming: 2 bases; J trimming: 1 base; junction bases outside the gene matches: 5. Germline CDR1 reads LNHNV; CDR2 reads YYDKDF (reference sequence). CDR3 length: 16 amino acids. The DNA of the CDR3 is TGTGCCACCAGCAGACCCCCTAGCGGATCCTACAATGAGCAGTTCTTC. This codes for CATSRPPSGSYNEQFF.

This clone was seen just once. V is TRBV6-5 and J is TRBJ2-5, with D possibly being TRBD1 (6 bases). V was pared by 4 bases and J by 3 bases, with 12 bases between. Germline CDR1 reads MNHEY; CDR2 reads SVGAGI. CDR3 length equals 14 residues. The CDR3 region has the DNA TGTGCCAGCAGTTCTACAGGGCCCAAAGAGACCCAGTACTTC. It translates to CASSSTGPKETQYF.

The chain joins TRBV7-8 to TRBJ2-1, with 9 bases that match TRBD2. CDR1 SGHVS and CDR2 FQNEAQ come from the germline V gene. V lost 1 base, J lost 3 bases, and 10 bases stayed unmatched. The CDR3 is 18 residues long. CDR3 residues: CASSLVGGGAGFYNEQFF. CDR3 DNA sequence: TGTGCCAGCAGCTTAGTTGGCGGGGGGGCCGGGTTCTACAATGAGCAGTTCTTC.

The chain employs TRBV10-3 and TRBJ2-7; tentatively, D is TRBD1 (6 bases). This CDR3 is built from 12 residues. Trimming pared 4 bases from V and 5 bases from J, leaving 9 bases between. Germline V gene sequence: CDR1 ENHRY, CDR2 SYGVKD. The CDR3 loop is CAISGQVHEQYF. The CDR3 nucleotides read TGTGCCATCAGTGGACAGGTTCACGAGCAGTACTTC.

This clone has a handful of counts. This chain connects TRBV23-1 to TRBJ2-7, with 11 bases that match TRBD2. TRBV23-1 is labeled an ORF, and its function is uncertain. The CDR3 sequence is 17 residues long. Trimming took 8 bases from V and 3 from J; bases not matched to a gene: 15. Here the CDR3 DNA reads TGCGCCAGCGGGGTTAGCGGGAGGGCCCTCGGGTGCTACGAGCAGTACGTC. The encoded protein is CASGVSGRALGCYEQYV.

This CDR3 is CASSLGGDLYEQYF. In nucleotides, the CDR3 is TGTGCCAGCAGCTTGGGGGGGGACCTTTACGAGCAGTACTTC. This chain connects TRBV5-8 to TRBJ2-7; tentatively, D is TRBD2 (6 bases). This CDR3 is 14 amino acids long. V was cut by 0 bases and J by 4 bases, with 11 bases left in between. The germline V gene encodes CDR1 SGHTS and CDR2 YDEGEE.

The rearrangement joins TRBV5-1 to TRBJ2-3, with D unclear. Trimming took off 4 bases at V and 3 bases at J, with 6 bases between the two ends. The CDR3 has 12 residues. Germline-derived CDR1 and CDR2 are SGHRS and YFSETQ. CDR3 in DNA: TGCGCCAGCAGCCACAAAACAGATACGCAGTATTTT. Amino acid sequence: CASSHKTDTQYF.

The sample holds a few counts of this clone. The chain links TRBV19 to TRBJ1-2, with a tentative D call TRBD1 (6 bases). There are 13 residues in the CDR3. The germline V gene encodes CDR1 LNHDA and CDR2 SQIVND (reference sequence). The ends were cut back, 4 bases at V and 8 bases at J, with 14 bases in the middle. CDR3 amino acids: CASSTQQGRGYTF. The CDR3 DNA reads TGTGCCAGTAGTACCCAACAGGGAAGGGGCTACACCTTC.